This T cell receptor (beta chain) stems from a study of T cells in Graves' hyperthyroidism and ophthalmopathy. About the research overall: Peripheral blood sampling occurred at initial diagnosis, before any treatment.

Overall study findings and caveats: Separation of ophthalmopathy from stable hyperthyroidism was achieved by a 13 V-J model. With a median lead of approximately 6 months before onset, the model predicted ophthalmopathy.

Amplification of TCR beta CDR3 regions used RNA as the template. HTBI primers were the set used in a first-round RT-PCR of the TCR CDR3. A single record per CDR3 protein comes from TCRdb applying MiXCR to the multiplex PCR reads. The table lists about 250,000 distinct CDR3 sequences, roughly 22% of them singletons. This clonotype was seen at least ten times. What it binds is unknown. Clinical symptoms, serum thyroxine and TRAb, thyroid ultrasound and orbital computed tomography together formed the diagnostic basis. Material for sequencing was blood. The clonotype was recovered from a young man with Graves' ophthalmopathy.

The CDR3 DNA sequence: TGTGCCAGCAGTTCCGGGGTCATCCAAGAGACCCAGTACTTC. Amino acids: CASSSGVIQETQYF. This chain connects TRBV28 to TRBJ2-5; D may be TRBD2 (5 bases). The CDR3 runs to 14 residues. CDR1 is MDHEN, CDR2 SYDVKM, per germline. Between the trimmed V and J ends, which lost 4 bases and 1 base, there was a span of 10 bases.